This T cell receptor (beta chain) was identified during a study of OX40 agonist ivuxolimab in advanced cancers. By proportion, this clone is medium-sized (0.01 to 0.1%). The method was immunoSEQ multiplex PCR; TCRdb's version includes in-frame clones alone and lacks a portion of them. The sample carries fewer than 60,000 clones, about 85% recorded once. This TCR derives from an adult with an advanced solid tumor such as melanoma, head and neck, liver or kidney cancer. The sample was CD4+ or CD8+ T cells sorted from blood, taken in a trial of the OX40 agonist ivuxolimab.

In DNA, the CDR3 is TGCAGCGTTGAGCCCGACTCTTTAAACTATGGCTACACCTTC. Encoded protein: CSVEPDSLNYGYTF. The V call is TRBV29-1, the J call TRBJ1-2; no firm D call. Looked up from germline, CDR1 is SQVTM and CDR2 is ANQGSEA. The CDR3 is made up of 14 amino acids. Trimming cost V 3 bases and J 2 bases, with 13 bases left between them.